This TCR beta chain derives from a study of PD-1 blockade in classical Hodgkin lymphoma. General study findings and limits: Baseline TCR diversity was reportedly lower in newly diagnosed patients than healthy donors. Why repertoires differed is undefined; disease activity or prior therapy possibly contributed.

About this clone itself: Its specificity is not known.

The CDR3 sequence is 13 residues long. The V gene's germline CDR1 is ENHRY and CDR2 SYGVKD. Deletions cut 9 bases from V and 7 bases from J, with 15 bases between. Profiling relied on immunoSEQ multiplex PCR, and the TCRdb table lists in-frame clones only, not all of them. The sample lists about 24,000 clones, around 90% occurring once. Time point indicated: newly diagnosed, previously untreated cHL patient sample. Magnetic negative selection was used to purify CD4+ T cells from PBMCs that had been thawed. Newly diagnosed, untreated classical Hodgkin lymphoma PBMCs served as comparison. The gene calls are TRBV10-3 and TRBJ2-2; D not resolved. The sequenced sample consisted of CD4+ T cells from blood. The receptor's source is a human donor with classical Hodgkin lymphoma. The CDR3 coding sequence is TGTGCCATTCGCTGGGTAGCCGGCGGGGAGCTGTTTTTT. It specifies CAIRWVAGGELFF.